The clone carrying this T cell receptor beta chain has a count of ten or more. Its matching antigen is unknown. This entry comes from a study of CD8 T cells in ankylosing spondylitis. Broader study findings: Disease-linked clones were reportedly significantly enriched in matched ankylosing spondylitis synovial fluid. A TCR beta motif of under 10 highly homologous variants appeared characteristic of ankylosing spondylitis blood.

As the method for making TCR beta libraries, quantitative 5'-RACE with molecular barcodes was used. MiXCR, run by TCRdb on the 5' RACE reads, gives a single entry per CDR3 protein. Of about 750,000 distinct CDR3 sequences in the sample, over 15% are singletons; the top ten hold 15% to 20%. The receptor was derived from a male donor with ankylosing spondylitis. The sample consisted of blood, either unsorted or a sorted T cell fraction (not recorded which).

The CDR3 region has the DNA TGCAGTGCTAGTTCGACTAGCGGGGCCTACGAGCAGTACTTC. It yields the protein CSASSTSGAYEQYF. The gene calls are TRBV20-1 and TRBJ2-7; 11 nucleotides line up with TRBD2. With 3 bases clipped from V and 2 bases from J, the junction kept 3 bases outside the gene matches. The germline V gene encodes CDR1 DFQATT and CDR2 SNEGSKA (reference sequence). CDR3 size: 14 residues.